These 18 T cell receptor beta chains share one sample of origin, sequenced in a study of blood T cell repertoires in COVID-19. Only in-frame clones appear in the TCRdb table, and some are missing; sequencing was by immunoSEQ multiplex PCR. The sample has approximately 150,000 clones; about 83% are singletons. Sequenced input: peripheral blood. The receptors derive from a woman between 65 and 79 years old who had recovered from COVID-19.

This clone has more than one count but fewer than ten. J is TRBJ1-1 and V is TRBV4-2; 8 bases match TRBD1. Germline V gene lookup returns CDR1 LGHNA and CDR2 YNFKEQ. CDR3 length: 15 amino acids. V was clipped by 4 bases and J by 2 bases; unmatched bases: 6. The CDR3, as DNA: TGTGCCAGCAGCCTCACGGGACAGGCTAACACTGAAGCTTTCTTT. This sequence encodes CASSLTGQANTEAFF.

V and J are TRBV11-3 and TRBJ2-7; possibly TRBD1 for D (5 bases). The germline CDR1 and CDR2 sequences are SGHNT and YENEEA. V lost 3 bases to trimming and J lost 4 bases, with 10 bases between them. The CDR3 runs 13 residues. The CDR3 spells CASSFGQGYEQYF. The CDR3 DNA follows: TGTGCCAGCAGCTTCGGGCAGGGTTACGAGCAGTACTTC.

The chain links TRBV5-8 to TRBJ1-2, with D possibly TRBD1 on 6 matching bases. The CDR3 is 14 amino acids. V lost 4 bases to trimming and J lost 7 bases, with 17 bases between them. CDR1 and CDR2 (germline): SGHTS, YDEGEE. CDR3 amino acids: CASSPGRGAFGYTF. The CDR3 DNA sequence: TGTGCCAGCAGCCCGGGCCGGGGGGCGTTTGGCTACACCTTC.

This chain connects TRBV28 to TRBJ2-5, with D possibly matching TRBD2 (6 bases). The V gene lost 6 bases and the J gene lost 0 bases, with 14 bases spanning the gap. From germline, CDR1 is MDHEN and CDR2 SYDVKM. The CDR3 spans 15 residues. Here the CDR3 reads CASSERASDQETQYF. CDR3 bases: TGTGCCAGCAGCGAGCGGGCTAGCGACCAAGAGACCCAGTACTTC.

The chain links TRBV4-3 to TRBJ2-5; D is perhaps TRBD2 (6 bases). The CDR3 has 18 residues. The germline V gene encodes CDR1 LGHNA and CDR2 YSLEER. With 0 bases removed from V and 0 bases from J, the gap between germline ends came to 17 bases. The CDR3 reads CASSQDLGAGTYQETQYF. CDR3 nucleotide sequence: TGCGCCAGCAGCCAAGATTTGGGTGCTGGGACTTACCAAGAGACCCAGTACTTC.

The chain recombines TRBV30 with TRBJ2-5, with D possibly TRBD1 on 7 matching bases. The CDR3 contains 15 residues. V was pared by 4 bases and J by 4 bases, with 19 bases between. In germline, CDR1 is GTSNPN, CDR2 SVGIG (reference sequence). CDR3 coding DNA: TGTGCCTGGACCCGGCGGGGCAGGGGGGCAGAGACCCAGTACTTC. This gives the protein CAWTRRGRGAETQYF.

CDR3 loop: CASSLVSRGYGYTF. For the CDR3, the DNA is TGTGCCAGCAGCTTAGTCTCACGGGGCTATGGCTACACCTTC. The V gene is TRBV7-2, the J gene TRBJ1-2; no clear D. The CDR3 contains 14 residues. The V gene's germline CDR1 is SGHTA and CDR2 FQGNSA. Trimming left V 1 base short and J 4 bases short, with 10 bases between.

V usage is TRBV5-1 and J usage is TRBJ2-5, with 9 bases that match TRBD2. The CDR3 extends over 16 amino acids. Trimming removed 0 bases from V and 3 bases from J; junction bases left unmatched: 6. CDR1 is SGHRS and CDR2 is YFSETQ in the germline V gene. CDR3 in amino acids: CASSLGGSGGKETQYF. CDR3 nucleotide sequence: TGCGCCAGCAGCTTGGGGGGTAGCGGGGGCAAAGAGACCCAGTACTTC. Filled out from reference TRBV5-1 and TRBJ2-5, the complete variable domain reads KAGVTQTPRYLIKTRGQQVTLSCSPISGHRSVSWYQQTPGQGLQFLFEYFSETQRNKGNFPGRFSGRQFSNSRSEMNVSTLELGDSALYLCASSLGGSGGKETQYFGPGTRLLVL.

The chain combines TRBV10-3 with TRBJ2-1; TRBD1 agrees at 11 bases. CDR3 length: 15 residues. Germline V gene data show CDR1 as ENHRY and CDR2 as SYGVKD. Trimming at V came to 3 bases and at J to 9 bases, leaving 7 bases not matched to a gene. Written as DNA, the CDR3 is TGTGCCATCAGTGATGGGGACAGGGGGGTCGGTGAGCAGTTCTTC. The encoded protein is CAISDGDRGVGEQFF.

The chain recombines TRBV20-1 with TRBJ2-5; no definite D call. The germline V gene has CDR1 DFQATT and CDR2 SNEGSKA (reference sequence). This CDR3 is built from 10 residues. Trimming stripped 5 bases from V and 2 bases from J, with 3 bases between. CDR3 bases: TGCAGTGCTGTACAAGAGACCCAGTACTTC. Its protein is CSAVQETQYF.

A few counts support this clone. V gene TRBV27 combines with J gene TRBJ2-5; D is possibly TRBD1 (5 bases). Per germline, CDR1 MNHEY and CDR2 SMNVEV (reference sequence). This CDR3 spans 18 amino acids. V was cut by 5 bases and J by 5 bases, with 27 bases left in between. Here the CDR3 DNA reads TGTGCCAGCAGTCCGCGCAAGGGGATACCAGTACTTCCCGAGACCCAGTACTTC. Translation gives CASSPRKGIPVLPETQYF.

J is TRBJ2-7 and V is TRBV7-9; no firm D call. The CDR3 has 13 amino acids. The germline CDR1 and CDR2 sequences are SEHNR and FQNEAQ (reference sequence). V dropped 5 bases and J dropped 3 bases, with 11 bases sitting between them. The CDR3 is CASSPRSVYEQYF. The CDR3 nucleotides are TGTGCCAGCAGCCCGCGGTCGGTCTACGAGCAGTACTTC.

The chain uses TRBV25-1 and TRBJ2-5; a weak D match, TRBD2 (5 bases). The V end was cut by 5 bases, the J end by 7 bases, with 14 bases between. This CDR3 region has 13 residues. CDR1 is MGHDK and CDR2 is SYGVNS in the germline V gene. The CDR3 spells CASSPRPEGTQYF. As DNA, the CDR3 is TGTGCCAGCAGTCCACGGCCCGAGGGGACCCAGTACTTC.

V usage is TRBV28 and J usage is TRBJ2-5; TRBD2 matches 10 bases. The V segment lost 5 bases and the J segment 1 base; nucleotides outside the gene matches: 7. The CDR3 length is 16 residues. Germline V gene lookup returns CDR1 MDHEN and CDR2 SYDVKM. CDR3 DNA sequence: TGTGCCAGCAGTCCCCTGGGGACTAGCGTCCAAGAGACCCAGTACTTC. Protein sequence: CASSPLGTSVQETQYF.

The CDR3 reads CASSLFQAGTGELFF. CDR3 nucleotide sequence: TGTGCCAGCAGCTTATTCCAGGCGGGCACCGGGGAGCTGTTTTTT. The chain joins TRBV7-9 to TRBJ2-2, with a weak D call TRBD2 (5 bases). The germline V gene has CDR1 SEHNR and CDR2 FQNEAQ (reference sequence). V lost 2 bases, J lost 4 bases, and 11 bases lay in between. CDR3 length: 15 amino acids.

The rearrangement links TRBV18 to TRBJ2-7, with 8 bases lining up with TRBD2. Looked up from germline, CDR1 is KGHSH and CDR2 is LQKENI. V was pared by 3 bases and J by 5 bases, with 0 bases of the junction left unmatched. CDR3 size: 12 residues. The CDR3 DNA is TGTGCCAGCTCACCCGGGGGGGACGAGCAGTACTTC. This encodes CASSPGGDEQYF.

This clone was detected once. CDR3 nucleotides: TGTGCCACCAGCAACCGGCAGGGGGCTGGTTTGGCCCAGCATTTT. Its protein product is CATSNRQGAGLAQHF. The chain recombines TRBV15 with TRBJ1-5; 8 positions match TRBD1. The J segment lost 11 bases and the V segment lost 4 bases, leaving 13 bases of the junction unmatched. Germline CDR1 reads LNHNV; CDR2 reads YYDKDF (reference sequence). This CDR3 is built from 15 residues.

CDR3 nucleotides: TGTGCCACCTGGACTAGCGGGAGCAGGCCTTACAGAAATGAGCAGTTCTTC. Amino acids: CATWTSGSRPYRNEQFF. This sequence joins TRBV19 and TRBJ2-1, with 13 bases that match TRBD2. V lost 10 bases and J lost 7; bases outside the gene matches: 16. The CDR3 has 17 residues. From germline, CDR1 is LNHDA and CDR2 SQIVND (reference sequence).